Shown below are 21 T cell receptor beta chains from a single sample sequenced in a study of shared clonotypes between healthy human individuals. Method: immunoSEQ multiplex PCR; TCRdb's copy keeps in-frame clones and lacks some. Seen here are around 560,000 clones, approximately 95% observed once, and the top ten hold about 0.11%. Terminally differentiated effector memory CD45RA+ cells were left out of the naive CD8 fraction, which was CD45RO-negative and positively selected for CCR7. The sample comprised naive CD8+ T cells sorted from blood. Every receptor here comes from a woman in her 30s in good health.

V and J are TRBV14 and TRBJ1-1, with D possibly matching TRBD1 (6 bases). Trimming removed 4 bases from V and 6 bases from J, with 24 bases in between. Germline CDR1 and CDR2: SGHDN and FVKESK. CDR3 size: 17 residues. This CDR3 reads CASSPAKGDGSRSEAFF. In DNA, the CDR3 is TGTGCCAGCAGCCCCGCTAAGGGGGATGGGTCGAGGTCTGAAGCTTTCTTT. The whole variable domain, remainder taken from reference TRBV14 and TRBJ1-1, is EAGVTQFPSHSVIEKGQTVTLRCDPISGHDNLYWYRRVMGKEIKFLLHFVKESKQDESGMPNNRFLAERTGGTYSTLKVQPAELEDSGVYFCASSPAKGDGSRSEAFFGQGTRLTVV.

The chain links TRBV6-6 to TRBJ2-7; D ambiguous. Trimming removed 6 bases at V and 4 bases at J, with 13 bases between. CDR1 MNHNY and CDR2 SVGAGI come from the germline V gene (reference sequence). This CDR3 spans 13 amino acids. The CDR3 bases are TGTGCCAGCAGCGTAGAAATCCCTTACGAGCAGTACTTC. Protein: CASSVEIPYEQYF.

The J gene is TRBJ1-5, the V gene TRBV28; 9 positions agree with TRBD1. J gave up 4 bases and V 6 bases, and 13 bases lay outside the gene matches. CDR1 is MDHEN and CDR2 is SYDVKM in the germline V gene. The CDR3 consists of 17 residues. The CDR3 region has the DNA TGTGCCAGCAGACTAAGGACAGGGGATTTGGGAAATCAGCCCCAGCATTTT. This gives the protein CASRLRTGDLGNQPQHF.

The chain links TRBV7-8 to TRBJ1-1; 8 positions match TRBD1. The CDR3 consists of 14 residues. The V and J ends lost 1 base and 5 bases, in that order; junction bases with no gene match: 3. Per the germline V gene, CDR1 is SGHVS and CDR2 is FQNEAQ. CDR3 residues: CASSLGDRKTEAFF. CDR3 bases: TGTGCCAGCAGCTTAGGGGACAGGAAGACTGAAGCTTTCTTT.

The V gene is TRBV2, the J gene TRBJ2-2, with a weak D call TRBD2 (6 bases). V lost 10 bases and J lost 4, with 16 bases in between. CDR1 and CDR2 (germline): SNHLY, FYNNEI. The CDR3 runs to 14 residues. The CDR3 DNA reads as TGTGCCAAGGCGGCGGAGGGGCGCACCGGGGAGCTGTTTTTT. Its protein product is CAKAAEGRTGELFF.

V and J are TRBV27 and TRBJ1-5, with unresolved D. The CDR3 extends over 15 amino acids. V gave up 3 bases and J gave up 3 bases, with 12 bases separating them. Germline V lookup: CDR1 MNHEY, CDR2 SMNVEV (reference sequence). The CDR3 spells CASSLGPPLNQPQHF. CDR3 sequence (DNA): TGTGCCAGCAGTTTGGGTCCGCCTCTCAATCAGCCCCAGCATTTT.

V gene TRBV27 combines with J gene TRBJ2-7; no clear D. The CDR3 extends over 14 amino acids. Germline loops: CDR1 MNHEY, CDR2 SMNVEV (reference sequence). Trimming removed 3 bases from V and 0 bases from J, with 9 bases in between. CDR3 nucleotide sequence: TGTGCCAGCAGTTTGCAAGTAAGCTCCTACGAGCAGTACTTC. Translation: CASSLQVSSYEQYF.

This chain connects TRBV6-1 to TRBJ1-5; D is undetermined. Trimming pared 0 bases from V and 0 bases from J, leaving 15 bases between. The germline CDR1 and CDR2 sequences are MNHNS and SASEGT. This CDR3 comprises 18 residues. CDR3 region: CASSEAHLFLYSNQPQHF. The CDR3 region has the DNA TGTGCCAGCAGTGAAGCCCACCTTTTTCTTTATAGCAATCAGCCCCAGCATTTT.

The chain employs TRBV6-6 and TRBJ2-1; possibly TRBD2 for D (5 bases). CDR1 and CDR2 (germline): MNHNY, SVGAGI (reference sequence). The CDR3 spans 12 residues. V lost 5 bases and J 10 bases, leaving 12 bases between the germline ends. In DNA, the CDR3 is TGTGCCAGCAGTGAGGGAAGCCCCGAGCAGTTCTTC. It yields the protein CASSEGSPEQFF.

About this clone itself: Distinct nucleotide sequences in the sample also encode this CDR3. The rearrangement uses TRBV11-3 and TRBJ2-2, with D tentatively TRBD2 (5 bases). The CDR3 runs to 13 residues. Trimming pared 4 bases from V and 4 bases from J, leaving 7 bases between. Germline lookup yields CDR1 SGHNT and CDR2 YENEEA. This chain's CDR3 is CASSSGSTGELFF. CDR3 coding DNA: TGTGCCAGCAGCTCGGGGTCCACCGGGGAGCTGTTTTTT.

The chain carries TRBV11-2 and TRBJ1-2; a weak D match, TRBD1 (5 bases). Germline loops: CDR1 SGHAT, CDR2 FQNNGV. V dropped 5 bases and J dropped 4 bases, with 17 bases sitting between them. This CDR3 has 15 residues. DNA of the CDR3: TGTGCCAGCAGCCTAGGAGGGACTGAGACCTATGGCTACACCTTC. It translates to CASSLGGTETYGYTF.

The gene calls are TRBV29-1 and TRBJ2-7; 8 bases are a match to TRBD2. The CDR3 has 13 amino acids. The germline V gene has CDR1 SQVTM and CDR2 ANQGSEA. V lost 6 bases to trimming and J lost 0 bases; unmatched junction nucleotides: 4. The CDR3 DNA reads as TGCAGCGTCCATAGCGGGAACTCCTACGAGCAGTACTTC. Its translation: CSVHSGNSYEQYF.

The CDR3 coding sequence is TGTGCCAGCAGCTTAGAGTGGCCCGGTCGGGAGCTGTTTTTT. Its translation is CASSLEWPGRELFF. J is TRBJ2-2 and V is TRBV11-2; D remains unclear. CDR3 size: 14 residues. Germline V lookup: CDR1 SGHAT, CDR2 FQNNGV. The germline V and J ends were trimmed by 0 bases and 9 bases, with 11 bases remaining between them.

This chain uses TRBV7-6 with TRBJ2-5; TRBD2 matches 8 bases. V lost 1 base to trimming and J lost 11 bases; unmatched junction nucleotides: 15. This CDR3 has 16 residues. Germline V CDR1 and CDR2: SGHVS, FNYEAQ. CDR3 in amino acids: CASSLGSSGIGREQYF. As DNA, the CDR3 is TGTGCCAGCAGCTTAGGGAGTAGCGGGATTGGTAGGGAGCAGTACTTC.

This clone was seen only once. The rearrangement uses TRBV19 and TRBJ2-7; the D gene is possibly TRBD1 (5 bases). The length of the CDR3 is 14 residues. The V and J ends lost 3 bases and 0 bases respectively, with 9 bases between them. Germline CDR1 and CDR2: LNHDA and SQIVND (reference sequence). DNA of the CDR3: TGTGCCAGTAGTATCGGACACCTCTCCTACGAGCAGTACTTC. Translating gives CASSIGHLSYEQYF.

The rearrangement joins TRBV10-3 to TRBJ2-3; D may match TRBD1 or TRBD2 (5 bases each). The germline V gene has CDR1 ENHRY and CDR2 SYGVKD. The CDR3 loop spans 15 amino acids. Trimming took 6 bases from V and 1 from J, leaving 14 bases between them. CDR3 sequence reads: CAIRRDLLGTDTQYF. CDR3 DNA sequence: TGTGCCATCAGGAGGGACCTTCTGGGCACAGATACGCAGTATTTT.

Remarks on this clone: This sample includes further DNA sequences coding for the same CDR3. This chain joins TRBV11-2 and TRBJ2-7; 7 bases are shared with TRBD1. Germline CDR1 SGHAT, CDR2 FQNNGV. Trimming at V came to 5 bases and at J to 4 bases, leaving 5 bases not matched to a gene. This CDR3 has 13 residues. CDR3 residues: CASSPGTAYEQYF. The CDR3 DNA reads TGTGCCAGCAGCCCGGGGACAGCTTACGAGCAGTACTTC.

DNA of the CDR3: TGTGCCAGCAGCGTAAGGGGGGATGAGCAGTTCTTC. It translates to CASSVRGDEQFF. The chain couples TRBV9 to TRBJ2-1; D may be TRBD1 or TRBD2 (6 bases each). The germline V and J ends were trimmed by 1 base and 8 bases, with 7 bases remaining between them. The CDR3 has 12 amino acids. Looked up from germline, CDR1 is SGDLS and CDR2 is YYNGEE.

The chain combines TRBV28 with TRBJ1-4; D unresolved. Germline V CDR1 and CDR2: MDHEN, SYDVKM. The V end lost 3 bases, the J end lost 5 bases, and 7 bases lay between the germline ends. The CDR3 has 13 amino acids. DNA for the CDR3: TGTGCCAGCAGTTTCTTTAGGAATGAAAAACTGTTTTTT. Translating gives CASSFFRNEKLFF.

The chain combines TRBV28 with TRBJ1-1; 8 bases fit TRBD1. Per germline, CDR1 MDHEN and CDR2 SYDVKM. The CDR3 sequence is 13 residues long. V lost 5 bases and J lost 3; bases outside the gene matches: 2. The CDR3 DNA follows: TGTGCCAGCAGTCACAGGGGGGACACTGAAGCTTTCTTT. Its translation is CASSHRGDTEAFF.

The chain uses TRBV11-2 and TRBJ1-1; 7 bases map to TRBD1. Germline V lookup: CDR1 SGHAT, CDR2 FQNNGV. CDR3 length: 14 amino acids. J lost 4 bases, V lost 4 bases, and 6 bases had no gene match. DNA for the CDR3: TGTGCCAGCAGCTACCAGGGGGGGGGCACTGAAGCTTTCTTT. Translating it yields CASSYQGGGTEAFF. Combining the CDR3 with reference TRBV11-2 and TRBJ1-1 gives the whole variable domain EAGVAQSPRYKIIEKRQSVAFWCNPISGHATLYWYQQILGQGPKLLIQFQNNGVVDDSQLPKDRFSAERLKGVDSTLKIQPAKLEDSAVYLCASSYQGGGTEAFFGQGTRLTVV.